The sequence of this T cell receptor beta chain was determined in a study of T cell responses to AZD1222 COVID-19 vaccine. Only in-frame clones appear in the TCRdb table, and some are missing; sequencing was by immunoSEQ multiplex PCR. The table has some 81,000 clones, 86% seen once; the top ten hold 5.6%. The germline CDR1 and CDR2 sequences are SGHTA and FQGNSA. The V and J ends lost 5 bases and 9 bases, in that order; junction bases with no gene match: 17. The CDR3 runs 17 residues. Study-wide results and caveats: Spike-specific TCR breadth and depth were elevated following two AZD1222 doses. Targeting of unmutated variant regions was reportedly seen in nearly half of spike-specific TCRs. Clonal diversity was possibly underestimated; the donors were predominantly white British and more often female.

With respect to this clone: No antigen is known for it.

The sequencing used peripheral blood, collected 28 days after the second AZD1222 dose. The receptor comes from an adult who received the AZD1222 COVID-19 vaccine. The V call is TRBV7-2, the J call TRBJ2-2; TRBD1 agrees at 8 bases. The CDR3 loop is CASSPMPVAGGSRELFF. CDR3 in DNA: TGTGCCAGCAGCCCTATGCCGGTGGCAGGGGGCAGCCGGGAGCTGTTTTTT.